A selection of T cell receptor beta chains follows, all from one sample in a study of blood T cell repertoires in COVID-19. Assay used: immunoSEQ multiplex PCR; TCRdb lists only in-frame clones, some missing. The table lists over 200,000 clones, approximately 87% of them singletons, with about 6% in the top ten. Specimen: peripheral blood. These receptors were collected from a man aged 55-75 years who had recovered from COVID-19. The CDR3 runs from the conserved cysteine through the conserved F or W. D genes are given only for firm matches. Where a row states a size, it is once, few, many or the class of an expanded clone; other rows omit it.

cdr3_aa: CASSLEGTVFYEQYF
cdr3_nt: TGTGCCAGCAGCTTAGAAGGGACTGTTTTCTACGAGCAGTACTTC
d_call: NA
v_call: TRBV7-2
clone_size: NA
j_call: TRBJ2-7

cdr3_aa: CASSPGGQGFEQYF
cdr3_nt: TGTGCCAGCTCACCAGGGGGACAGGGGTTTGAGCAGTACTTC
d_call: TRBD1
v_call: TRBV25-1
clone_size: once
j_call: TRBJ2-7

cdr3_aa: CASSPDRALQNSPLHF
cdr3_nt: TGTGCCAGTTCCCCGGACAGGGCTCTTCAGAATTCACCCCTCCACTTT
d_call: TRBD1
v_call: TRBV7-8
clone_size: NA
j_call: TRBJ1-6

cdr3_aa: CASSSRGQARRNGEAFF
cdr3_nt: TGTGCCAGTAGTTCGAGGGGACAGGCACGAAGGAACGGTGAAGCTTTCTTT
d_call: TRBD1
v_call: TRBV19
clone_size: NA
j_call: TRBJ1-1

cdr3_aa: CASSFSGGETYEQYF
cdr3_nt: TGTGCCAGCAGTTTCAGCGGGGGGGAGACCTACGAGCAGTACTTC
d_call: TRBD2
v_call: TRBV6-5
clone_size: NA
j_call: TRBJ2-7

cdr3_aa: CASTTGTGGNIQYF
cdr3_nt: TGTGCCAGTACAACCGGGACAGGGGGGAACATTCAGTACTTC
d_call: TRBD1
v_call: TRBV6-5
clone_size: NA
j_call: TRBJ2-4

cdr3_aa: CASSFNGLDGGEQFF
cdr3_nt: TGCGCCAGCAGCTTCAATGGACTGGATGGAGGTGAGCAGTTCTTC
d_call: NA
v_call: TRBV5-1
clone_size: NA
j_call: TRBJ2-1

cdr3_aa: CASSDNGRGRGYTF
cdr3_nt: TGTGCCAGCAGTGACAACGGCAGGGGGAGAGGCTACACCTTC
d_call: TRBD1
v_call: TRBV6-4
clone_size: NA
j_call: TRBJ1-2

cdr3_aa: CATSDPTGGGEQFF
cdr3_nt: TGTGCCACCAGTGATCCAACAGGGGGCGGTGAGCAGTTCTTC
d_call: TRBD1
v_call: TRBV24-1
clone_size: NA
j_call: TRBJ2-1

cdr3_aa: CASSLRVAGGGTDTQYF
cdr3_nt: TGTGCCAGCAGCTTACGGGTAGCGGGAGGAGGGACAGATACGCAGTATTTT
d_call: TRBD2
v_call: TRBV7-3
clone_size: NA
j_call: TRBJ2-3

cdr3_aa: CASSPLDRENEQFF
cdr3_nt: TGTGCCAGCTCTCCACTAGACAGGGAAAATGAGCAGTTCTTC
d_call: TRBD1
v_call: TRBV18
clone_size: NA
j_call: TRBJ2-1

cdr3_aa: CASSVAAGGPGETQYF
cdr3_nt: TGTGCCAGCAGCGTAGCAGCGGGGGGGCCGGGGGAGACCCAGTACTTC
d_call: TRBD2
v_call: TRBV9
clone_size: NA
j_call: TRBJ2-5

cdr3_aa: CASSLRAGDRFGNTIYF
cdr3_nt: TGCGCCAGCAGCTTGAGGGCAGGGGATCGTTTTGGAAACACCATATATTTT
d_call: NA
v_call: TRBV5-1
clone_size: NA
j_call: TRBJ1-3

cdr3_aa: CAIAGTSPSRGQYF
cdr3_nt: TGTGCCATCGCCGGGACTTCCCCCAGCCGTGGGCAGTATTTT
d_call: NA
v_call: TRBV10-3
clone_size: NA
j_call: TRBJ2-3

cdr3_aa: CASRPPGQGLRAFF
cdr3_nt: TGTGCCAGCAGACCACCGGGACAGGGCTTGCGCGCTTTCTTT
d_call: TRBD1
v_call: TRBV28
clone_size: once
j_call: TRBJ1-1

cdr3_aa: CACPGTGLYGYTF
cdr3_nt: TGTGCCTGCCCCGGGACAGGGCTTTACGGCTACACCTTC
d_call: TRBD1
v_call: TRBV30
clone_size: NA
j_call: TRBJ1-2

cdr3_aa: CASSASLEGYGYTF
cdr3_nt: TGTGCCAGCAGCGCATCCCTAGAGGGCTATGGCTACACCTTC
d_call: NA
v_call: TRBV11-2
clone_size: NA
j_call: TRBJ1-2

cdr3_aa: CASSSTVLNEKLFF
cdr3_nt: TGTGCCAGCAGTTCCACGGTCCTTAATGAAAAACTGTTTTTT
d_call: NA
v_call: TRBV28
clone_size: NA
j_call: TRBJ1-4

cdr3_aa: CASSLVGFTEQFF
cdr3_nt: TGTGCCAGCAGTTTAGTGGGCTTTACTGAGCAGTTCTTC
d_call: NA
v_call: TRBV27
clone_size: NA
j_call: TRBJ2-1

cdr3_aa: CASSSTEGSYNEQFF
cdr3_nt: TGTGCCAGCAGTTCAACCGAGGGCTCCTACAATGAGCAGTTCTTC
d_call: NA
v_call: TRBV7-6
clone_size: NA
j_call: TRBJ2-1

cdr3_aa: CASSLTSSGISYNEQFF
cdr3_nt: TGTGCCAGCAGCTTAACGTCTAGCGGGATTTCCTACAATGAGCAGTTCTTC
d_call: TRBD2
v_call: TRBV7-3
clone_size: once
j_call: TRBJ2-1

cdr3_aa: CASSLGISTSAGTDTQYF
cdr3_nt: TGTGCCAGCAGCTTAGGGATTTCGACTAGCGCCGGCACAGATACGCAGTATTTT
d_call: TRBD2
v_call: TRBV7-6
clone_size: NA
j_call: TRBJ2-3

cdr3_aa: CASKGPNNYGYTF
cdr3_nt: TGTGCCAGCAAGGGGCCTAATAACTATGGCTACACCTTC
d_call: NA
v_call: TRBV28
clone_size: NA
j_call: TRBJ1-2

cdr3_aa: CASSSGQTGELFF
cdr3_nt: TGTGCCAGCAGCTCGGGACAGACCGGGGAGCTGTTTTTT
d_call: TRBD1
v_call: TRBV7-7
clone_size: NA
j_call: TRBJ2-2

cdr3_aa: CASSPTTGTGSGYTF
cdr3_nt: TGTGCCAGCAGTCCGACAACCGGGACAGGGAGCGGCTACACCTTC
d_call: TRBD1
v_call: TRBV25-1
clone_size: NA
j_call: TRBJ1-2

cdr3_aa: CASTKTGGASGANVLTF
cdr3_nt: TGTGCCAGCACCAAGACAGGGGGCGCCTCTGGGGCCAACGTCCTGACTTTC
d_call: TRBD1
v_call: TRBV2
clone_size: NA
j_call: TRBJ2-6

cdr3_aa: CASRIGTSGGPYNEQFF
cdr3_nt: TGTGCCAGTAGGATCGGGACTAGCGGGGGACCTTACAATGAGCAGTTCTTC
d_call: TRBD2
v_call: TRBV19
clone_size: NA
j_call: TRBJ2-1

cdr3_aa: CASSMYRDRAGEQYF
cdr3_nt: TGTGCCAGTAGTATGTACCGGGACAGGGCTGGCGAGCAGTACTTC
d_call: TRBD1
v_call: TRBV19
clone_size: few
j_call: TRBJ2-7

cdr3_aa: CASSQGAGRGTYEQYF
cdr3_nt: TGTGCCAGCAGCCAAGGGGCCGGGCGGGGGACCTACGAGCAGTACTTC
d_call: TRBD2
v_call: TRBV4-2
clone_size: few
j_call: TRBJ2-7

cdr3_aa: CASRSGVAYEQYF
cdr3_nt: TGCGCCAGCAGGTCGGGGGTCGCCTACGAGCAGTACTTC
d_call: NA
v_call: TRBV10-2
clone_size: NA
j_call: TRBJ2-7

cdr3_aa: CASSEGGVNTEAFF
cdr3_nt: TGCGCCAGCAGTGAAGGAGGTGTGAACACTGAAGCTTTCTTT
d_call: NA
v_call: TRBV10-1
clone_size: NA
j_call: TRBJ1-1

cdr3_aa: CASSLPTDRTHGYTF
cdr3_nt: TGTGCCAGCAGCTTACCGACCGACAGAACCCATGGCTACACCTTC
d_call: NA
v_call: TRBV7-9
clone_size: few
j_call: TRBJ1-2

cdr3_aa: CASSITKTGHEQYF
cdr3_nt: TGTGCCAGTAGTATCACGAAGACAGGGCACGAGCAGTACTTC
d_call: TRBD1
v_call: TRBV19
clone_size: NA
j_call: TRBJ2-7

cdr3_aa: CASRPSPRYEQYF
cdr3_nt: TGTGCCAGCAGACCTTCTCCGCGCTACGAGCAGTACTTC
d_call: NA
v_call: TRBV28
clone_size: few
j_call: TRBJ2-7